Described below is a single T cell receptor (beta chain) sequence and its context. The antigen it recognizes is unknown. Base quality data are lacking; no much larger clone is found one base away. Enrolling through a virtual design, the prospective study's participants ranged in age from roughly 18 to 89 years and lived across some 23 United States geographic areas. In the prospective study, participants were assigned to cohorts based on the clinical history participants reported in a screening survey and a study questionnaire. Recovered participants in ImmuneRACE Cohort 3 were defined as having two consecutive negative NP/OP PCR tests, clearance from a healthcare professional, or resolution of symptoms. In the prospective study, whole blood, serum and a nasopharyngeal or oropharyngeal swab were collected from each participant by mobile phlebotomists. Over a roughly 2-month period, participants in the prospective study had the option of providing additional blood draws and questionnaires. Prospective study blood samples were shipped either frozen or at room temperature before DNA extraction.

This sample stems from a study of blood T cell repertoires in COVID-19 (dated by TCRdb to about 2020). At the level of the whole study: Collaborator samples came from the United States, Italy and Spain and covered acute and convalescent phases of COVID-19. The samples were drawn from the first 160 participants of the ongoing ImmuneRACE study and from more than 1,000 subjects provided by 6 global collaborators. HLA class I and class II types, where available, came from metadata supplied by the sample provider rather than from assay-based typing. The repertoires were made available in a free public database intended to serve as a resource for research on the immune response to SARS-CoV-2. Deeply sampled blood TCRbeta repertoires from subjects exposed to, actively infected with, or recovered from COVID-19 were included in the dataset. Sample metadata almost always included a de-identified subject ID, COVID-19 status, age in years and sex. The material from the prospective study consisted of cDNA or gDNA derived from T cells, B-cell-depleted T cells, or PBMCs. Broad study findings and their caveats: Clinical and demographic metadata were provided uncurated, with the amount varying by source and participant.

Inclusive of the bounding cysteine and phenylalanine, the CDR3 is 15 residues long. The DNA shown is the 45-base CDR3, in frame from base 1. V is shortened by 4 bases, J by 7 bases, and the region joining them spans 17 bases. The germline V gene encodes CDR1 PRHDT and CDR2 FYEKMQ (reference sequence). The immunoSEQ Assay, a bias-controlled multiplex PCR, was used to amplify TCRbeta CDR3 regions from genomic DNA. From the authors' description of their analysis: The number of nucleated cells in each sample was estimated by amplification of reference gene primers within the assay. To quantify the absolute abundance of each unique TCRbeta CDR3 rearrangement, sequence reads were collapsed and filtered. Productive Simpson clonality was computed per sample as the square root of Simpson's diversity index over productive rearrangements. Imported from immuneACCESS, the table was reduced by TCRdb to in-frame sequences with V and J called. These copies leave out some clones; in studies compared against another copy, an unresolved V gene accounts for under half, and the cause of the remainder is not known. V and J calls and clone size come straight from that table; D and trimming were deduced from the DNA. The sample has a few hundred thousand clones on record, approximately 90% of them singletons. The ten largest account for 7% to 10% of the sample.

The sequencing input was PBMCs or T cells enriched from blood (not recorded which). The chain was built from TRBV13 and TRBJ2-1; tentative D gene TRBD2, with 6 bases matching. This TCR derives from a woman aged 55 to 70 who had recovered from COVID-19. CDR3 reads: CASSSPGKGRNEQFF. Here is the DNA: TGTGCCAGCAGCTCCCCGGGGAAGGGGAGGAATGAGCAGTTCTTC.